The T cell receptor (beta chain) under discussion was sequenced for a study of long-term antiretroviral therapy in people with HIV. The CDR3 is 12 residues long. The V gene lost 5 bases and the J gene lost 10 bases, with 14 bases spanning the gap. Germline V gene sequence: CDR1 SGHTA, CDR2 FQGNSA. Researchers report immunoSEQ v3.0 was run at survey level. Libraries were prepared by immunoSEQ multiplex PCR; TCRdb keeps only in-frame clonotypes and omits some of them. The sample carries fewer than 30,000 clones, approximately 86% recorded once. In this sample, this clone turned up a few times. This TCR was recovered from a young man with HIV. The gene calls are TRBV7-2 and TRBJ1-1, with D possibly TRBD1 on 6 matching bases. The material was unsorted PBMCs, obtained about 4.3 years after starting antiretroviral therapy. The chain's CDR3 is CASSQGQLGAFF. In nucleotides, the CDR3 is TGTGCCAGCAGCCAAGGACAGCTCGGAGCTTTCTTT.